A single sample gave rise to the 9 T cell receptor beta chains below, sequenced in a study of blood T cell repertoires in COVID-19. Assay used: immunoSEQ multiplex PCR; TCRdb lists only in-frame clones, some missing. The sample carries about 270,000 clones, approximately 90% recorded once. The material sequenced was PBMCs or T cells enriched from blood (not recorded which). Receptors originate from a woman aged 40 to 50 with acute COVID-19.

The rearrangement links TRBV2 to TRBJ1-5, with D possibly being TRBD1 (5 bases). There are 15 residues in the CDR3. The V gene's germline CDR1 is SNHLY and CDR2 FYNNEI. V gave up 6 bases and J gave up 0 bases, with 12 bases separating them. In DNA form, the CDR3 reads TGTGCCAGCAGCGCGGGGCCTTATAGCAATCAGCCCCAGCATTTT. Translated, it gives CASSAGPYSNQPQHF.

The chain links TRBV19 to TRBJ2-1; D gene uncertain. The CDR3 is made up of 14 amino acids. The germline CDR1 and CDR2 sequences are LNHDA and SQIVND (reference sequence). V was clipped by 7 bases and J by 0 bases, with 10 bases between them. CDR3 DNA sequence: TGTGCCAGTAAACCTAGGAGCTCCTACAATGAGCAGTTCTTC. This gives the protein CASKPRSSYNEQFF.

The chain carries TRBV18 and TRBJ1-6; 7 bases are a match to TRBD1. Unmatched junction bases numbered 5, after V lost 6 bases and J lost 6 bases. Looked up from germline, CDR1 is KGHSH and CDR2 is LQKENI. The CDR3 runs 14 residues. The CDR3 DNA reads TGTGCCAGCTCCCCGGGACAGCTTAATTCACCCCTCCACTTT. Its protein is CASSPGQLNSPLHF.

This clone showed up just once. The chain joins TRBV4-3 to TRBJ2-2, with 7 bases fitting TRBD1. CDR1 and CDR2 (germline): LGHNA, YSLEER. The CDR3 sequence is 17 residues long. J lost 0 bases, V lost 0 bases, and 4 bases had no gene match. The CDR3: CASSQDRGQTNTGELFF. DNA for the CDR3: TGCGCCAGCAGCCAAGATCGGGGACAGACGAACACCGGGGAGCTGTTTTTT.

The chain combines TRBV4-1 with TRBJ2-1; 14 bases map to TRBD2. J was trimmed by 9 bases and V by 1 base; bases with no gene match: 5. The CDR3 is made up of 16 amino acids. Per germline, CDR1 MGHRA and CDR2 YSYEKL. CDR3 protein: CASSQAIGLAGGEQFF. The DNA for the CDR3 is TGCGCCAGCAGCCAAGCCATAGGACTAGCGGGAGGTGAGCAGTTCTTC.

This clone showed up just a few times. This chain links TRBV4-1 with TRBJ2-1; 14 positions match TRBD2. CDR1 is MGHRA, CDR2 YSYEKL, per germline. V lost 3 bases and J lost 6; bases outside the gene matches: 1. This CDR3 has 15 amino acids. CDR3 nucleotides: TGCGCCAGCAGCCACGGGACTAGCGGGAGCAATGAGCAGTTCTTC. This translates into CASSHGTSGSNEQFF.

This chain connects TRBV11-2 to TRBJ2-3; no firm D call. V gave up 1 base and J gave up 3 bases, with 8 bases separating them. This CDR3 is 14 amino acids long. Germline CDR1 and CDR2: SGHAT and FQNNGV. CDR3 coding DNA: TGTGCCAGCAGCTTAGGGTACGGTACAGATACGCAGTATTTT. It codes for CASSLGYGTDTQYF.

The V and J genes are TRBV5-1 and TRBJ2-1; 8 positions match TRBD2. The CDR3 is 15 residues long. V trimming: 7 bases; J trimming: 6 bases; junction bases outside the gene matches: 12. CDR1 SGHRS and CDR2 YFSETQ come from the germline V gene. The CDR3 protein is CASSFGGAMANEQFF. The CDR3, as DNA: TGCGCCAGCTCCTTCGGGGGGGCCATGGCCAATGAGCAGTTCTTC.

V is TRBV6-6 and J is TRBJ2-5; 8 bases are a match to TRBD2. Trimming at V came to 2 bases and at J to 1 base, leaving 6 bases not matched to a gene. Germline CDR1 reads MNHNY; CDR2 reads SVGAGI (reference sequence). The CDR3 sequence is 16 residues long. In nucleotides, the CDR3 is TGTGCCAGCAGTTACCGGGGCGGGGGGACCCAAGAGACCCAGTACTTC. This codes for CASSYRGGGTQETQYF.